This entry features one T cell receptor (beta chain) sequence. The antigen is not known. These data come from a study of cytomegalovirus exposure and HLA in healthy donors. Overall study: Of all 400 or so donors who were genotyped, roughly 81% belonged to the Caucasian-associated ancestry cluster. Whole-study results and caveats: Cytomegalovirus-associated status was assigned to some 160 TCR beta chains. Later analysis identified about 17,000 TCR beta sequences associated with HLA alleles, using a false discovery rate threshold of 0.05. There were three CMV-associated chains whose specificity for CMV antigens was confirmed in vitro.

With 60 Vbeta and 13 Jbeta primers, the PCR was carried out. The data were produced by immunoSEQ multiplex PCR, yet TCRdb's version contains in-frame clones alone and is incomplete. The sample has more than 100,000 clones; about 74% are singletons. CDR3 length equals 15 residues. V lost 4 bases to trimming and J lost 3 bases, with 15 bases between them. CDR1 SGHVS and CDR2 FNYEAQ come from the germline V gene. This chain links TRBV7-6 with TRBJ2-5, with TRBD2 as a possible D gene (7 bases). Sequenced input: PBMCs. This TCR came from a woman aged 50 to 65 in good health and CMV-seropositive. CDR3 in amino acids: CASSSLRGGEETQYF. The CDR3 bases are TGTGCCAGCAGCTCCTTAAGAGGGGGGGAAGAGACCCAGTACTTC.